The present T cell receptor (beta chain) was sequenced within a study of blood T cells in healthy people across ages. Study results and caveats: Naive T cell percentage and TCR beta diversity correlated strongly.

The authors ran a second PCR of about 6 to 11 cycles using a sample-barcoded 5' primer and a J-beta primer mix. Via MiXCR, TCRdb re-called the 5' RACE reads, giving one row per CDR3 protein. The table records about 1.5 million distinct CDR3 sequences, around 39% of them present only once. This clonotype appeared a few times. What it binds is unknown. CDR3 length: 16 amino acids. The germline V gene has CDR1 MGHDK and CDR2 SYGVNS. Trimming left V 1 base short and J 1 base short, with 14 bases between. Each individual donor underwent a draw of ten milliliters of peripheral blood. Researchers isolated at least 6.5 million PBMCs per sample. At least 5.5 micrograms of total RNA were extracted per sample.

This chain links TRBV25-1 with TRBJ2-7; D unclear. The TCR was taken from a woman between 18 and 30 years old in good health. Sequencing was done on a sample of blood. DNA of the CDR3: TGTGCCAGCAGTGAATGGTGCTCCGACCCTTCCTACGAGCAGTACTTC. This codes for CASSEWCSDPSYEQYF.